One and the same sample provided the 21 T cell receptor beta chains below, sequenced in a study of cytomegalovirus exposure and HLA in healthy donors. The PCR was carried out with 60 Vbeta primers and 13 Jbeta primers. Profiled with immunoSEQ multiplex PCR; TCRdb holds only in-frame clones, not every one. The sample includes about 140,000 clones, approximately 80% of them seen just once. Specimen: PBMCs. The receptor set was obtained from a woman aged 40 to 55 in good health and CMV-seronegative.

This sequence joins TRBV28 and TRBJ1-5, with 7 bases aligning to TRBD1. Per germline, CDR1 MDHEN and CDR2 SYDVKM. J lost 3 bases, V lost 6 bases, and 5 bases had no gene match. The CDR3 extends over 14 amino acids. This chain's CDR3 is CASSHGQDNQPQHF. The CDR3 bases are TGTGCCAGCAGCCATGGACAGGACAATCAGCCCCAGCATTTT.

This clone was found once. This chain joins TRBV7-3 and TRBJ2-1; 8 nucleotides match TRBD2. Germline-derived CDR1 and CDR2 are SGHTA and FQGTGA. This CDR3 is 18 amino acids long. The V gene end was trimmed by 1 base and the J gene end by 10 bases; junction bases not matched to a gene: 18. CDR3 in amino acids: CASSLKETGTRTMKEQFF. CDR3 nucleotides: TGTGCCAGCAGCTTAAAGGAGACCGGGACTAGAACAATGAAGGAGCAGTTCTTC.

Only one count was recorded for this clone. V is TRBV30 and J is TRBJ1-2; D is unresolved. From germline, CDR1 is GTSNPN and CDR2 SVGIG (reference sequence). The CDR3 runs 14 residues. The V end lost 3 bases, the J end lost 6 bases, and 17 bases lay between the germline ends. The CDR3 DNA reads as TGTGCCTGGAGCATTTTACAGAGGGCGAATGGCTACACCTTC. This codes for CAWSILQRANGYTF.

Remarks on this clone: The sample holds other DNA sequences that translate to the same CDR3. The CDR3 loop reads CASGQGFSQPQHF. CDR3 bases: TGTGCCAGTGGTCAGGGGTTCAGTCAGCCCCAGCATTTT. V gene TRBV27 combines with J gene TRBJ1-5, with D perhaps matching TRBD1 (6 bases). Germline CDR1 and CDR2: MNHEY and SMNVEV (reference sequence). Trimming took off 9 bases at V and 6 bases at J, with 15 bases between the two ends. The CDR3 sequence is 13 residues long.

The J gene is TRBJ1-1, the V gene TRBV11-2, with 10 bases aligning to TRBD1. CDR1 SGHAT and CDR2 FQNNGV come from the germline V gene. The CDR3 is 17 residues long. V lost 0 bases, J lost 4 bases, and 8 bases stayed unmatched. This CDR3 is CASSLDRDRGPVTEAFF. The DNA for the CDR3 is TGTGCCAGCAGCTTAGACCGGGACAGGGGTCCTGTCACTGAAGCTTTCTTT.

The chain is built from TRBV29-1 and TRBJ2-1, with 7 bases that match TRBD2. Germline V gene lookup returns CDR1 SQVTM and CDR2 ANQGSEA. Trimming took 7 bases from V and 4 from J; bases not matched to a gene: 13. The CDR3 is made up of 15 amino acids. Here the CDR3 reads CSAERSSGHYNEQFF. CDR3 in DNA: TGCAGCGCTGAGCGGTCTAGCGGACATTACAATGAGCAGTTCTTC.

This chain connects TRBV5-1 to TRBJ2-7; TRBD1 is a possible D gene (6 bases). Germline V gene data show CDR1 as SGHRS and CDR2 as YFSETQ. Trimming shortened V by 4 bases and J by 3 bases, and 11 bases separated the two germline ends. The CDR3 totals 13 residues. The CDR3 sequence is CASSGDTFYEQYF. The CDR3 nucleotides read TGCGCCAGCAGCGGGGACACCTTCTACGAGCAGTACTTC. The variable domain in full, completed from reference TRBV5-1 and TRBJ2-7, reads KAGVTQTPRYLIKTRGQQVTLSCSPISGHRSVSWYQQTPGQGLQFLFEYFSETQRNKGNFPGRFSGRQFSNSRSEMNVSTLELGDSALYLCASSGDTFYEQYFGPGTRLTVT.

The rearrangement uses TRBV9 and TRBJ2-1; D may be TRBD2 (6 bases). This CDR3 region has 18 residues. Trimming removed 3 bases from V and 0 bases from J, with 19 bases in between. Germline V gene sequence: CDR1 SGDLS, CDR2 YYNGEE. CDR3 coding DNA: TGTGCCAGCAGCGCTAGAACACCCGCGGGATCCTCCTACAATGAGCAGTTCTTC. Translated: CASSARTPAGSSYNEQFF.

The genes are TRBV7-6 and TRBJ2-7; TRBD1 is a possible D gene (5 bases). Germline lookup yields CDR1 SGHVS and CDR2 FNYEAQ. There are 15 residues in the CDR3. V was pared by 1 base and J by 2 bases, with 12 bases between. CDR3 sequence (DNA): TGTGCCAGCAGCTTAGGGGGCAGGGTCCCCTACGAGCAGTACTTC. Its protein is CASSLGGRVPYEQYF.

The CDR3 sequence is CASSLEGGNTEAFF. The CDR3 DNA reads as TGTGCCAGCAGCTTAGAGGGGGGGAACACTGAAGCTTTCTTT. J is TRBJ1-1 and V is TRBV11-3; D is perhaps TRBD1 (5 bases). The CDR3 is made up of 14 amino acids. Germline CDR1 reads SGHNT; CDR2 reads YENEEA. V lost 0 bases and J lost 1, with 6 bases in between.

DNA of the CDR3: TGTGCCAGCACTACGGGGAGCGCCTACGAGCAGTACTTC. This codes for CASTTGSAYEQYF. V is TRBV6-5 and J is TRBJ2-7, with D possibly matching TRBD2 (5 bases). With 7 bases removed from V and 2 bases from J, the gap between germline ends came to 12 bases. Germline V gene sequence: CDR1 MNHEY, CDR2 SVGAGI. The CDR3 is 13 residues long.

The chain is built from TRBV28 and TRBJ1-5; TRBD1 might be the D (6 bases). There are 13 residues in the CDR3. Germline CDR1 and CDR2: MDHEN and SYDVKM. With 5 bases removed from V and 3 bases from J, the gap between germline ends came to 8 bases. CDR3 nucleotides: TGTGCCAGCAGTAGGGACAACAATCAGCCCCAGCATTTT. It is translated as CASSRDNNQPQHF.

J is TRBJ1-1 and V is TRBV9; D remains unclear. The CDR3 consists of 14 residues. The germline V and J ends were trimmed by 0 bases and 6 bases, with 12 bases remaining between them. CDR1 is SGDLS and CDR2 is YYNGEE in the germline V gene. The CDR3 protein is CASSVAGGIPEAFF. CDR3 coding DNA: TGTGCCAGCAGCGTAGCCGGAGGGATCCCTGAAGCTTTCTTT.

This clone has a handful of counts. The chain carries TRBV7-9 and TRBJ2-3; 9 bases fit TRBD1. Germline V gene sequence: CDR1 SEHNR, CDR2 FQNEAQ (reference sequence). The V segment lost 4 bases and the J segment 6 bases; nucleotides outside the gene matches: 8. The CDR3 has 15 residues. The CDR3 DNA sequence: TGTGCCAGCAGCTACACAGGACAGGGGAGGGATACGCAGTATTTT. Its protein is CASSYTGQGRDTQYF.

This chain links TRBV27 with TRBJ1-1; TRBD1 matches at 10 bases. V shed 4 bases and J 4 bases; nucleotides not matched to a gene: 6. The CDR3 loop spans 15 amino acids. The germline CDR1 and CDR2 sequences are MNHEY and SMNVEV (reference sequence). The CDR3 sequence: CASSSHRTGGTEAFF. In DNA form, the CDR3 reads TGTGCCAGCAGTTCACACCGGACAGGGGGCACTGAAGCTTTCTTT.

The V gene is TRBV27, the J gene TRBJ2-2; D is unclear. Germline V gene data show CDR1 as MNHEY and CDR2 as SMNVEV (reference sequence). Trimming removed 6 bases at V and 6 bases at J, with 11 bases between. The CDR3 is 13 amino acids. CDR3 DNA: TGTGCCAGCAGCCTAACTCTTGCCGGGGAGCTGTTTTTT. Its protein product is CASSLTLAGELFF.

The chain links TRBV7-3 to TRBJ2-7; 9 positions match TRBD2. With 2 bases clipped from V and 5 bases from J, the junction kept 4 bases outside the gene matches. The CDR3 is 14 residues long. Looked up from germline, CDR1 is SGHTA and CDR2 is FQGTGA. The CDR3 coding sequence is TGTGCCAGCAGCTTAGCGGGAGGGCCGCACGAGCAGTACTTC. This translates into CASSLAGGPHEQYF.

The J gene is TRBJ2-7, the V gene TRBV6-5; 12 nucleotides match TRBD2. CDR1 is MNHEY, CDR2 SVGAGI, per germline. The CDR3 covers 15 residues. Trimming removed 5 bases from V and 6 bases from J; junction bases left unmatched: 8. CDR3 in amino acids: CASSHLAGGGGEQYF. CDR3 DNA: TGTGCCAGCAGTCATCTAGCGGGAGGGGGGGGCGAGCAGTACTTC.

The chain is built from TRBV6-1 and TRBJ1-1; TRBD1 might be the D (5 bases). Trimming took 2 bases from V and 4 from J, leaving 23 bases between them. Looked up from germline, CDR1 is MNHNS and CDR2 is SASEGT. This CDR3 region has 18 residues. The CDR3: CASSESFYSWGGITEAFF. CDR3 coding DNA: TGTGCCAGCAGTGAAAGTTTTTATTCTTGGGGCGGAATCACTGAAGCTTTCTTT.

Comment on this clone: The sample has other DNA sequences that encode this CDR3 too. The chain links TRBV5-1 to TRBJ2-7; 9 bases are shared with TRBD2. The CDR3 runs 14 residues. Germline V lookup: CDR1 SGHRS, CDR2 YFSETQ. Trimming removed 2 bases from V and 3 bases from J; junction bases left unmatched: 3. The chain's CDR3 is CASSFLAGSYEQYF. CDR3 sequence (DNA): TGCGCCAGCAGCTTCCTAGCGGGAAGCTACGAGCAGTACTTC.

The CDR3, as DNA: TGTGCCATCAGAGACAACTACGAGCAGTACTTC. Encoded protein: CAIRDNYEQYF. The genes are TRBV10-3 and TRBJ2-7, with D uncertain. The length of the CDR3 is 11 residues. The ends were cut back, 6 bases at V and 3 bases at J, with 6 bases in the middle. Germline assignment: CDR1 ENHRY and CDR2 SYGVKD.